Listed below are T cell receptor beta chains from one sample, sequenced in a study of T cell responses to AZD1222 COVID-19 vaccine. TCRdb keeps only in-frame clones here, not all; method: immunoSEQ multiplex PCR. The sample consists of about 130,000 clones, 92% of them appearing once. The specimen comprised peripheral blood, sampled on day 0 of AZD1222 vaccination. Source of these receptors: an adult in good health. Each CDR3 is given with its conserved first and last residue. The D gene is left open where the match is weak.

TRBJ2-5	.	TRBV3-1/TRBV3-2	CASSPLRGGETQYF
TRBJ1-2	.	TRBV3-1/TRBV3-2	CASSQGVGYGYTF
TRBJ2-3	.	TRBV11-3	CASSLEGDTQYF
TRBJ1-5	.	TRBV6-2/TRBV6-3	CASSYLGNSNQPQHF
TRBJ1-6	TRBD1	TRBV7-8	CASSLRGDRGNSPLHF
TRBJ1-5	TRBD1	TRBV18	CASSPGRTGGGQPQHF
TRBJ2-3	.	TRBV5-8	CASSLALGAGDTQYF
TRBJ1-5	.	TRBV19	CASSTELRSNQPQHF
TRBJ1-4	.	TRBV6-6	CASSRGDVNEKLFF
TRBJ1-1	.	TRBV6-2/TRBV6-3	CASSYGLGGIAFF
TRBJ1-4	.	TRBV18	CASSPNQGRLNEKLFF
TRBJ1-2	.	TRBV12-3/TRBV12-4	CASSNRVNYGYTF
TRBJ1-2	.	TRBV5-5	CASSQQVSDYGYTF
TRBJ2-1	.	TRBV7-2	CASSLASGPYNEQFF
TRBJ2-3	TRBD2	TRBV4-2	CASSSVGGAGTDTQYF
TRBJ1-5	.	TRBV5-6	CASSASGATDQPQHF
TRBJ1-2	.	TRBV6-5	CASSYTQAPYGYTF
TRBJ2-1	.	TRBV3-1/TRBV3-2	CASSQAWEAYEQFF
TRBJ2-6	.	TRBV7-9	CASSLVYSGANVLTF
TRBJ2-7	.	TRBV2	CASSDQGRAFGEQYF
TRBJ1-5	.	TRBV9	CASSVVGVGQPQHF
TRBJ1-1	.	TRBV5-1	CASSVPSNTEAFF
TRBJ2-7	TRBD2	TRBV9	CASSQGGSGRYEQYF
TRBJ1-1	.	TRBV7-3	CASDNNAGHTEAFF
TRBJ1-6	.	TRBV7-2	CASGRGDSPLHF
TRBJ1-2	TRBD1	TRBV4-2	CASSQDTGGHKSTF
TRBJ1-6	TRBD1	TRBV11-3	CASSSGTGDYYNSPLHF
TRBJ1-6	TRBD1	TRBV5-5	CASSLAGGDSPLHF
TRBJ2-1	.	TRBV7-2	CASSLAGGDEQFF